This T cell receptor beta chain was captured in a study of molecular identifiers for immune sequencing clone quantification. Study outcomes and limitations: Single-cell amounts of spiked Jurkat TCR RNA were reportedly detectable among about a million naive cells.

Many counts were recorded for this clonotype. Its target is unknown. Naive CD8 T cells were sorted as CD8+CD4-CCR7+CD45RA+. The CDR3 is 15 residues long. Germline V gene data show CDR1 as SGHTA and CDR2 as FQGTGA. Trimming removed 5 bases at V and 4 bases at J, with 16 bases between. TCRdb passed the PCR reads through MiXCR, listing each CDR3 protein once. The sample has approximately 590,000 distinct CDR3 sequences; 25% are singletons. The sequence was obtained from a human donor in good health. Some libraries in this study had Jurkat cell RNA spiked in. The sample taken for sequencing was naive CD8+ T cells from blood, with Jurkat cell RNA spiked in. Subset in this sample: FACS-sorted CD8+CD4-CCR7+CD45RA+ naive T cells. This chain connects TRBV7-3 to TRBJ2-3; D unclear. The CDR3 is CASSDPLEHADTQYF. In nucleotides, the CDR3 is TGTGCCAGCAGCGACCCCCTTGAGCACGCAGATACGCAGTATTTT.